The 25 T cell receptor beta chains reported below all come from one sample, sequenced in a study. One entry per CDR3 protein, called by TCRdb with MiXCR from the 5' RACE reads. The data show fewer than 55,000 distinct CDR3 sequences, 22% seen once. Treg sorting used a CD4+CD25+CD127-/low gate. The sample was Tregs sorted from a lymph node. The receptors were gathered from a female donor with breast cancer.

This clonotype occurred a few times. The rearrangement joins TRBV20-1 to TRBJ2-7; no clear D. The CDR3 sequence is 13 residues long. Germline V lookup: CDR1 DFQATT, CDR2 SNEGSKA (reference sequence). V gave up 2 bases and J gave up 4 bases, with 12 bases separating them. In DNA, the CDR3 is TGCAGTGCTAGATCAAGAGGTATTTACGAGCAGTACTTC. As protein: CSARSRGIYEQYF.

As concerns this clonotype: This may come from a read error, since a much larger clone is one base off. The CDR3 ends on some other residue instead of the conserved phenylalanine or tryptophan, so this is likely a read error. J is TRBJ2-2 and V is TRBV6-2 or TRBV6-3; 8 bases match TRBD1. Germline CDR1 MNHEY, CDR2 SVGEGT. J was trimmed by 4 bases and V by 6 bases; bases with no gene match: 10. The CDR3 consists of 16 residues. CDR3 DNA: TGTGCCAGCAGCCTCAACCAGGGGGCGGCCACCGGGGAGCTGTTTTAT. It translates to CASSLNQGAATGELFY.

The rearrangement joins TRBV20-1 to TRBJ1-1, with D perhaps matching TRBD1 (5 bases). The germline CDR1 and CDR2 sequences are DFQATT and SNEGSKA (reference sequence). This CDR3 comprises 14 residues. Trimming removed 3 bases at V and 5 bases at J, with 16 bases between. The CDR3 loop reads CSASQAREGTEAFF. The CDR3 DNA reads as TGCAGTGCTAGTCAGGCCAGGGAGGGGACTGAAGCTTTCTTT.

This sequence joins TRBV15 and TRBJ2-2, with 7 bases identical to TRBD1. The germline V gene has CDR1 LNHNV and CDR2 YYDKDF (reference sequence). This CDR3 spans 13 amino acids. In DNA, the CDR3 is TGTGTCATCAGCACAGGGGTCACCGGGGAGCTGTTTTTT. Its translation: CVISTGVTGELFF. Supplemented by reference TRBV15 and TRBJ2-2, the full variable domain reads DAMVIQNPRYQVTQFGKPVTLSCSQTLNHNVMYWYQQKSSQAPKLLFHYYDKDFNNEADTPDNFQSRRPNTSFCFLDIRSPGLGDTAMYLCVISTGVTGELFFGEGSRLTVL.

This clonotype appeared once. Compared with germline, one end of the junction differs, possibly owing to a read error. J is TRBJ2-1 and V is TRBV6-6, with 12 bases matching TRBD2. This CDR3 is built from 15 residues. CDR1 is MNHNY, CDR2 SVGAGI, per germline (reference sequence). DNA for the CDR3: TGTGCCACCTGGTCGGGACTAGCGGGTAACAATGAACAGTTCTTC. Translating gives CATWSGLAGNNEQFF.

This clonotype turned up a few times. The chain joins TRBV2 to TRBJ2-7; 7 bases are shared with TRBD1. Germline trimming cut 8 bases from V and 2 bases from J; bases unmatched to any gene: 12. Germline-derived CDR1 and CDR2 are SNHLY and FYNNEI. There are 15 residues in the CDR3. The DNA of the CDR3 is TGTGCCAGCGGGCAGGACAGGCGGTTCGCCTACGAGCAGTACTTC. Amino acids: CASGQDRRFAYEQYF.

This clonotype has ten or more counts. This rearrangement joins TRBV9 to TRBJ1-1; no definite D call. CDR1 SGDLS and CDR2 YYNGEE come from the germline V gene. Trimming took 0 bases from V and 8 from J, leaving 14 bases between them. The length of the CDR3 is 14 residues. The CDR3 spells CASSVGGPTEEAFF. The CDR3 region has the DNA TGTGCCAGCAGCGTAGGAGGACCGACGGAGGAAGCTTTCTTT.

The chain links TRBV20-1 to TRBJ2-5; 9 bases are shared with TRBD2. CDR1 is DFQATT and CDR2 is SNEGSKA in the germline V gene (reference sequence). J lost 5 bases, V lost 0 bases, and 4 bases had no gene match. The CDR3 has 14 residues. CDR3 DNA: TGCAGTGCTAGAGATATAGCGGGAGCGGAGACCCAGTACTTC. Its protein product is CSARDIAGAETQYF.

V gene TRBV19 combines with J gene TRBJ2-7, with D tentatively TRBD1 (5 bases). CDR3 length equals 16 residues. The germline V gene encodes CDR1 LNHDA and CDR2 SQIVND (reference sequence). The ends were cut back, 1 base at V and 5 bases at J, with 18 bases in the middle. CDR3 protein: CASSIALGQRANEQYF. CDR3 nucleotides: TGTGCCAGTAGTATAGCTTTAGGACAAAGGGCGAACGAGCAGTACTTC.

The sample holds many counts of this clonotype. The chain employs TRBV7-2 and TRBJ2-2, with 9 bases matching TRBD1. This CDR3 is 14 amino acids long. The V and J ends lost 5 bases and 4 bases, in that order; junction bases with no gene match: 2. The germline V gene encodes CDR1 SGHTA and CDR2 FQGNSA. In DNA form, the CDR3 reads TGTGCCAGCAGCGCGACAGGGGGCACCGGGGAGCTGTTTTTT. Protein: CASSATGGTGELFF.

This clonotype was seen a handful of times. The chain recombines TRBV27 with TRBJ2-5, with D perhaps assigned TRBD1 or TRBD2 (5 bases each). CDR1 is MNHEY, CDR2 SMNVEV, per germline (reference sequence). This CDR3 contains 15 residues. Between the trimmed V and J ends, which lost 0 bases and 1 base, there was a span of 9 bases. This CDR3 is CASSLSGRLQETQYF. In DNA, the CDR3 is TGTGCCAGCAGTTTATCGGGACGGCTCCAAGAGACCCAGTACTTC.

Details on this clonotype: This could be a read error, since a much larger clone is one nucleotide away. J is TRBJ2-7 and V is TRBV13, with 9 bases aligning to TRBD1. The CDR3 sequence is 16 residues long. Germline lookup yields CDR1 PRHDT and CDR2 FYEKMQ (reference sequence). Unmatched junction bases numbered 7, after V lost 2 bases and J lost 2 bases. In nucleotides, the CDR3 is TGTGCCAGCAGCTTAAATCCGGGACAGGGAGCCTACGAGCAGTACTTC. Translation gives CASSLNPGQGAYEQYF. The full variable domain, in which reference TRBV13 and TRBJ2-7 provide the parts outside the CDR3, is AAGVIQSPRHLIKEKRETATLKCYPIPRHDTVYWYQQGPGQDPQFLISFYEKMQSDKGSIPDRFSAQQFSDYHSELNMSSLELGDSALYFCASSLNPGQGAYEQYFGPGTRLTVT.

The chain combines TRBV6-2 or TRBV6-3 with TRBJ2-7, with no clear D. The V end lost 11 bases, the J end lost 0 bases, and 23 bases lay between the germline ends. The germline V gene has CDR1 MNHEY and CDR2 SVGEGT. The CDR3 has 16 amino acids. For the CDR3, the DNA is TGTGCCGGTCAGCGTGGGTATCTCCAAAGCTCCTACGAGCAGTACTTC. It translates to CAGQRGYLQSSYEQYF.

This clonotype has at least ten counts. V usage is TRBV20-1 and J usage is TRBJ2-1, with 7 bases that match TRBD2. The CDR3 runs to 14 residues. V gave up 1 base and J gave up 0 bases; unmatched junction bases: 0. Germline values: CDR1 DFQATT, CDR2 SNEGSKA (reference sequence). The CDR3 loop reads CSARGGGSYNEQFF. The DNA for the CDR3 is TGCAGTGCTAGAGGGGGGGGCTCCTACAATGAGCAGTTCTTC.

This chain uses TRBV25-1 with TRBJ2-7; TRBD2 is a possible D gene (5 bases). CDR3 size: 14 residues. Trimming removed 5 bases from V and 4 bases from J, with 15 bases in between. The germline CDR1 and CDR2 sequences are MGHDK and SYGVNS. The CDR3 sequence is CASSRAGGNYEQYF. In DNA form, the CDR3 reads TGTGCCAGCAGTCGGGCAGGAGGCAATTACGAGCAGTACTTC.

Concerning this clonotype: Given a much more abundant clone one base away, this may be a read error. CDR3 loop: CASKGRQETQYF. Here the CDR3 DNA reads TGTGCCAGCAAGGGCAGACAAGAGACCCAGTACTTC. The chain recombines TRBV6-6 with TRBJ2-5; no firm D call. V was shortened by 7 bases and J by 2 bases, with 8 bases between the two germline ends. Germline V gene lookup returns CDR1 MNHNY and CDR2 SVGAGI (reference sequence). The CDR3 runs to 12 residues.

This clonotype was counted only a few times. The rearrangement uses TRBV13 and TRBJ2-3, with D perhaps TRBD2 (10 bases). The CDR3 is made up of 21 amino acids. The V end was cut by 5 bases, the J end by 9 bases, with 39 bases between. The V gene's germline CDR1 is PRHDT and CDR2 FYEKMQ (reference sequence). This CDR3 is CASSVLTGTGLRTSGTRTQYF. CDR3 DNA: TGTGCCAGCAGCGTACTGACCGGGACAGGGCTCAGAACTAGCGGGACCAGGACGCAGTATTTT.

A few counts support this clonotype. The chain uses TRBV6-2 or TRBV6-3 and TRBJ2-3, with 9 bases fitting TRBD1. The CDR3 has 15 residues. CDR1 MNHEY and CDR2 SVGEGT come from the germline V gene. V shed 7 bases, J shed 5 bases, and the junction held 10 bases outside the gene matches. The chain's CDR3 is CASIPRTGVGDTQYF. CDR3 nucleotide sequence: TGTGCCAGCATTCCTCGGACAGGGGTGGGAGATACGCAGTATTTT.

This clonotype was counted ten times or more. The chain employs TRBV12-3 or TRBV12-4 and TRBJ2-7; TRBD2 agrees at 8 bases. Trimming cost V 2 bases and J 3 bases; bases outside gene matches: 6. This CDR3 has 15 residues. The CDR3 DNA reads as TGTGCCAGCAGTTTAATACTAGCGGTCTACTACGAGCAGTACTTC. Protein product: CASSLILAVYYEQYF.

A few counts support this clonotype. The CDR3 nucleotides read TGTGCCAGCAGTGAAGGGACGTCCTACGAGCAGTACTTC. Encoded protein: CASSEGTSYEQYF. This chain connects TRBV6-1 to TRBJ2-7; D gene unclear. CDR1 MNHNS and CDR2 SASEGT come from the germline V gene. The CDR3 contains 13 residues. V was cut by 1 base and J by 1 base, with 5 bases left in between.

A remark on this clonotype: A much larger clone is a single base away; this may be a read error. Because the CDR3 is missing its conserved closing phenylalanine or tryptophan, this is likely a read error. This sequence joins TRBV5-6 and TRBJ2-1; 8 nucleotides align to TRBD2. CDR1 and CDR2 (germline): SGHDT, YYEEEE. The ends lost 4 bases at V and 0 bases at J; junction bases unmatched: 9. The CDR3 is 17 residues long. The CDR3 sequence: CASSPPLTSDSYNEQFS. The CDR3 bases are TGTGCCAGCAGCCCACCCCTGACTAGCGACTCCTACAATGAGCAGTTCTCC.

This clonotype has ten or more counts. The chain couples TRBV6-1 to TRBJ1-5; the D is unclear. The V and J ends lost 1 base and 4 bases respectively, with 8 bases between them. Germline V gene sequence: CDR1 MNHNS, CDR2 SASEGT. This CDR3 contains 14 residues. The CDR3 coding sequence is TGTGCCAGCAGTGAAGAGGCAGATAATCAGCCCCAGCATTTT. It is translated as CASSEEADNQPQHF.

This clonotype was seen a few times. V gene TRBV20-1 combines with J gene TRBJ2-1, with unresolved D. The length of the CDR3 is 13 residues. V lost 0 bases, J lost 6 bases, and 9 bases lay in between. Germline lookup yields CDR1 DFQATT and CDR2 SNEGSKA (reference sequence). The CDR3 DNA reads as TGCAGTGCTAGAGAGTATCTCCCCAATGAGCAGTTCTTC. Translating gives CSAREYLPNEQFF.

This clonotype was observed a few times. CDR3 protein: CASSLGLAGVETQYF. The CDR3, as DNA: TGTGCCAGCAGTTTGGGACTAGCGGGAGTTGAGACCCAGTACTTC. The chain uses TRBV7-3 and TRBJ2-5, with 14 bases fitting TRBD2. CDR1 and CDR2 from the germline V gene are SGHTA and FQGTGA. This CDR3 has 15 amino acids. The junction had 5 bases not matched to a gene; V was cut back by 6 bases and J by 5 bases.

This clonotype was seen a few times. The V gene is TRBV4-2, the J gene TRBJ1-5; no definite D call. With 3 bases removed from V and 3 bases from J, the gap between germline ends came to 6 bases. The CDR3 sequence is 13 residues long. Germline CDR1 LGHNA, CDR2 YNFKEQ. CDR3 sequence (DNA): TGTGCCAGCAGCCAGGCGACCAATCAGCCCCAGCATTTT. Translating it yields CASSQATNQPQHF.